The rows below give T cell receptor beta chains drawn from one sample of a study of cytomegalovirus exposure and HLA in healthy donors. The repertoire was sequenced with immunoSEQ multiplex PCR; TCRdb's copy has only in-frame clones and lacks some. The sample has under 150,000 clones; roughly 88% are singletons. The specimen was PBMCs. All receptors come from a boy aged 5 to 17 in good health and CMV-seronegative. Both conserved end residues are part of each CDR3.

j_call v_call cdr3_aa
TRBJ1-4 TRBV30 CAWSAQAHEKLFF
TRBJ2-7 TRBV11-2 CASSLVPKGNSYEQYF
TRBJ2-1 TRBV15 CATSRPTGIGEQFF
TRBJ2-1 TRBV5-1 CASSLAHRGNEQFF
TRBJ2-5 TRBV10-3 CAISASGGRETQYF
TRBJ2-5 TRBV7-6 CASSSLLAGSEGQYF
TRBJ1-2 TRBV7-9 CASSTRLRGVGYTF
TRBJ2-5 TRBV4-1 CASSQREGLAEETQYF
TRBJ2-3 TRBV9 CASSAPPGLAGLQGTDTQYF
TRBJ2-7 TRBV5-1 CASSLTGTRNYEQYF
TRBJ1-1 TRBV4-1 CASSRSTEAFF
TRBJ2-7 TRBV30 CAWAQGPSSEQYF
TRBJ2-3 TRBV7-3 CASSPGRAGETDTQYF
TRBJ1-6 TRBV4-2 CASSQAPGQGNSPLHF
TRBJ1-3 TRBV5-8 CASSLGPGQGPSGNTIYF
TRBJ2-1 TRBV7-9 CASSGTGRAGWNEQFF
TRBJ1-1 TRBV7-8 CASSFRDRRSNTEAFF
TRBJ1-1 TRBV7-9 CASSTMTGGTEAFF
TRBJ2-1 TRBV27 CASSPRGQSNEQFF
TRBJ2-7 TRBV9 CASSVAGSYEQYF
TRBJ2-3 TRBV7-2 CASSLVGTGTDTQYF
TRBJ2-3 TRBV19 CASRPGPLGDTQYF
TRBJ1-5 TRBV10-3 CAISDRGGSSNQPQHF
TRBJ2-7 TRBV7-8 CASSPGPSYEQYF
TRBJ2-1 TRBV6-5 CASGRGNEQFF
TRBJ1-5 TRBV5-4 CASSARTRRGHQPQHF